This entry features one T cell receptor beta chain sequence. These data belong to a study of cytomegalovirus exposure and HLA in healthy donors. PCR employed 60 Vbeta and 13 Jbeta primers. Here immunoSEQ multiplex PCR was the method, and the copy in TCRdb shows in-frame clones only, minus some. Of about 270,000 clones in the sample, 72% are singletons; the top ten hold approximately 2.5%. The CDR3 runs 13 residues. Germline V gene sequence: CDR1 GTSNPN, CDR2 SVGIG (reference sequence). V shed 3 bases and J shed 2 bases, with 8 bases lying between them. The chain carries TRBV30 and TRBJ1-5, with D unclear. The sequenced material came from PBMCs. This TCR was sampled from a female donor in good health and CMV-seronegative. The CDR3: CAWSAGGNQPQHF. CDR3 nucleotides: TGTGCCTGGAGCGCAGGTGGCAATCAGCCCCAGCATTTT.